This TCR beta chain was obtained from a study of beta chain features in type 1 diabetes. cDNA synthesis used the whole RNA isolate, giving expressed TCRB sequences. An average of approximately 3.4 million reads was obtained for naive, central memory and regulatory T cell samples. Clones were sequenced by immunoSEQ multiplex PCR, and TCRdb holds only the in-frame ones, with some missing. Among a few hundred thousand clones listed, less than 35% were seen once. Germline-derived CDR1 and CDR2 are GTSNPN and SVGIG (reference sequence). V was trimmed by 0 bases and J by 8 bases, leaving 10 bases between them. This CDR3 is built from 12 residues.

The origin of this receptor is a man aged 25-45 years in good health. This chain connects TRBV30 to TRBJ1-2; the D gene is possibly TRBD1 (6 bases). Sequenced material: central memory CD4+ T cells from blood. The CDR3 sequence: CAWSVQRGGYTF. CDR3 bases: TGTGCCTGGAGTGTACAAAGGGGGGGCTACACCTTC.